Below, 32 T cell receptor beta chains from the same sample are listed, as sequenced in a study of beta chain features in type 1 diabetes. Study-level findings and limits: TCRB CDR3s were moderately but significantly shorter in Type 1 diabetes patients in all four CD4+ subsets.

Of the isolated RNA, all was reverse transcribed, and so the sequenced material was expressed TCRB transcripts. The protocol was immunoSEQ multiplex PCR, while the TCRdb copy is restricted to in-frame clones and leaves out a portion. The sample has roughly 340,000 clones, approximately 13% seen once; the top ten hold around 0.016%. These receptors' targets are unknown. Sequencing was done on a sample of naive CD4+ T cells from blood. The receptors originated from a woman between 18 and 29 years old with type 1 diabetes.

This clone was seen a handful of times. DNA of the CDR3: TGTGCCAGCAGCCGCGGACAGGGCTTGGCTTTCTTT. This gives the protein CASSRGQGLAFF. The chain links TRBV11-3 to TRBJ1-1; 8 bases agree with TRBD1. The trim removed 5 bases at V and 11 bases at J, leaving 7 bases unmatched. Germline V gives CDR1 SGHNT, CDR2 YENEEA. This CDR3 is built from 12 residues.

The chain uses TRBV5-1 and TRBJ2-1, with 7 bases fitting TRBD2. Germline V gene sequence: CDR1 SGHRS, CDR2 YFSETQ. The ends lost 1 base at V and 1 base at J; junction bases unmatched: 8. The CDR3 contains 17 residues. DNA of the CDR3: TGCGCCAGCAGCTTGTTGCCCCCAGCGGGGTCCTACAATGAGCAGTTCTTC. Translation gives CASSLLPPAGSYNEQFF.

This clone turned up a few times. This rearrangement joins TRBV4-1 to TRBJ2-5; possibly TRBD2 for D (5 bases). V lost 3 bases to trimming and J lost 8 bases, with 16 bases between them. The CDR3 loop spans 14 amino acids. Germline CDR1 MGHRA, CDR2 YSYEKL. This CDR3 is CASSQGVSWSTQYF. The CDR3 nucleotides read TGCGCCAGCAGCCAGGGAGTATCATGGTCCACCCAGTACTTC.

This clone showed up just a few times. The chain has TRBV6-5 and TRBJ2-7, with a possible D match to TRBD2 (6 bases). Between the trimmed V and J ends, which lost 0 bases and 3 bases, there was a span of 6 bases. Germline-derived CDR1 and CDR2 are MNHEY and SVGAGI. The CDR3 totals 13 residues. CDR3 sequence: CASSYSRGYEQYV. DNA of the CDR3: TGTGCCAGCAGTTACTCGCGGGGCTACGAGCAGTACGTC.

This clone has more than one count but fewer than ten. V and J are TRBV5-1 and TRBJ1-2; D is possibly TRBD1 (6 bases). The CDR3 has 12 amino acids. With 5 bases removed from V and 5 bases from J, the gap between germline ends came to 10 bases. CDR1 SGHRS and CDR2 YFSETQ come from the germline V gene. The CDR3 is CASRQGVYGYTF. The CDR3 nucleotides read TGCGCCAGCAGACAGGGCGTTTATGGCTACACCTTC.

In its sample, this clone was seen a few times. This chain links TRBV7-9 with TRBJ2-1; 8 positions agree with TRBD2. Germline CDR1 SEHNR, CDR2 FQNEAQ (reference sequence). The V and J ends lost 5 bases and 5 bases, in that order; junction bases with no gene match: 8. This CDR3 region has 15 residues. The CDR3 region has the DNA TGTGCCAGCAGCCCTGGTACTAGCGGCAACAATGAGCAGTTCTTC. Amino acid sequence: CASSPGTSGNNEQFF.

This clone was detected a few times. The chain joins TRBV7-2 to TRBJ2-3; a weak D match, TRBD2 (6 bases). CDR1 SGHTA and CDR2 FQGNSA come from the germline V gene. Trimming pared 5 bases from V and 4 bases from J, leaving 13 bases between. This CDR3 has 14 amino acids. The CDR3 reads CASSPDWGADTQYF. CDR3 coding DNA: TGTGCCAGCAGCCCCGACTGGGGGGCAGATACGCAGTATTTT.

The rearrangement joins TRBV7-2 to TRBJ2-1, with 10 nucleotides matching TRBD2. Trimming removed 7 bases from V and 6 bases from J; junction bases left unmatched: 6. This CDR3 has 14 residues. Per germline, CDR1 SGHTA and CDR2 FQGNSA. The CDR3 DNA sequence: TGTGCCAGCAACCCGAGGACTAGCGGCAATGAGCAGTTCTTC. Protein product: CASNPRTSGNEQFF.

This clone was picked up a small number of times. V gene TRBV30 combines with J gene TRBJ2-7; 8 bases align to TRBD2. V shed 2 bases, J shed 4 bases, and the junction held 10 bases outside the gene matches. This CDR3 is 15 amino acids long. Germline CDR1 and CDR2: GTSNPN and SVGIG (reference sequence). CDR3 sequence reads: CAWSLIRGGQYEQYF. CDR3 bases: TGTGCCTGGAGTTTAATACGGGGGGGCCAATACGAGCAGTACTTC. The variable domain in full, with the rest retrieved from reference TRBV30 and TRBJ2-7, is SQTIHQWPATLVQPVGSPLSLECTVEGTSNPNLYWYRQAAGRGLQLLFYSVGIGQISSEVPQNLSASRPQDRQFILSSKKLLLSDSGFYLCAWSLIRGGQYEQYFGPGTRLTVT.

The chain couples TRBV6-5 to TRBJ1-1; TRBD1 matches at 7 bases. The CDR3 covers 14 residues. Germline CDR1 and CDR2: MNHEY and SVGAGI. The V gene end was trimmed by 2 bases and the J gene end by 4 bases; junction bases not matched to a gene: 4. The CDR3 coding sequence is TGTGCCAGCAGTTACCAGGGGGGAGGCACTGAAGCTTTCTTT. As protein: CASSYQGGGTEAFF.

Note on this clone: The same CDR3 is also encoded by other DNA sequences in this sample. This chain uses TRBV6-5 with TRBJ2-7; 13 positions agree with TRBD2. Looked up from germline, CDR1 is MNHEY and CDR2 is SVGAGI. Trimming removed 2 bases from V and 3 bases from J; junction bases left unmatched: 1. The CDR3 spans 15 residues. In nucleotides, the CDR3 is TGTGCCAGCAGTTACAGACTAGCGGGGGGCTACGAGCAGTACTTC. Encoded protein: CASSYRLAGGYEQYF.

This chain connects TRBV7-9 to TRBJ2-3; D possibly corresponds to TRBD1 (5 bases). The CDR3 has 15 amino acids. Trimming removed 4 bases from V and 1 base from J, with 12 bases in between. The germline V gene encodes CDR1 SEHNR and CDR2 FQNEAQ (reference sequence). This CDR3 is CASSSREGGTDTQYF. DNA of the CDR3: TGTGCCAGCAGCTCCAGGGAAGGCGGCACAGATACGCAGTATTTT.

This clone appeared a few times. This chain joins TRBV30 and TRBJ2-5; D might be TRBD2 (6 bases). The V and J ends lost 5 bases and 0 bases respectively, with 13 bases between them. This CDR3 has 14 amino acids. The germline gives CDR1 GTSNPN, CDR2 SVGIG (reference sequence). CDR3 nucleotide sequence: TGTGCCTGGGGGCTCCTAGCGAACCAAGAGACCCAGTACTTC. This codes for CAWGLLANQETQYF.

V is TRBV7-2 and J is TRBJ2-5; weak D call: TRBD1 (6 bases). V was trimmed by 3 bases and J by 0 bases, leaving 11 bases between them. The CDR3 is made up of 15 amino acids. Germline V gene data show CDR1 as SGHTA and CDR2 as FQGNSA. CDR3 nucleotide sequence: TGTGCCAGCAGCTTTTTACCAGGGGACCAAGAGACCCAGTACTTC. It yields the protein CASSFLPGDQETQYF.

This clone occurred a few times. The chain recombines TRBV19 with TRBJ2-1; 9 bases map to TRBD2. The J segment lost 0 bases and the V segment lost 10 bases, leaving 4 bases of the junction unmatched. Germline loops: CDR1 LNHDA, CDR2 SQIVND (reference sequence). This CDR3 comprises 14 residues. This chain's CDR3 is CATTTSGSYNEQFF. As DNA, the CDR3 is TGTGCCACCACGACTAGCGGCTCCTACAATGAGCAGTTCTTC.

This clone occurred a few times. The rearrangement links TRBV7-9 to TRBJ1-2; possibly TRBD1 for D (5 bases). Deletions cut 0 bases from V and 6 bases from J, with 14 bases between. The CDR3 sequence is 15 residues long. The germline V gene has CDR1 SEHNR and CDR2 FQNEAQ (reference sequence). CDR3 DNA: TGTGCCAGCAGCTTAGCGGGCAGGGTTGTGCATGGCTACACCTTC. It specifies CASSLAGRVVHGYTF.

The table lists this clone with a few counts. The chain recombines TRBV7-2 with TRBJ1-2; 8 bases are a match to TRBD1. The CDR3 has 11 amino acids. Germline CDR1 is SGHTA and CDR2 is FQGNSA. The CDR3 here is CGVQGADGYTF. CDR3 sequence (DNA): TGTGGGGTGCAGGGGGCGGATGGCTACACCTTC.

The chain uses TRBV4-1 and TRBJ2-5, with D perhaps matching TRBD1 (5 bases). The V end lost 3 bases, the J end lost 2 bases, and 10 bases lay between the germline ends. In germline, CDR1 is MGHRA, CDR2 YSYEKL. The length of the CDR3 is 14 residues. CDR3 residues: CASSHSDRQETQYF. CDR3 coding DNA: TGCGCCAGCAGCCATTCCGACAGACAAGAGACCCAGTACTTC.

This clone was seen a handful of times. This chain joins TRBV4-1 and TRBJ2-3; weak D call: TRBD1 (6 bases). Trimming removed 4 bases at V and 0 bases at J, with 8 bases between. The CDR3 spans 14 residues. Germline V gene lookup returns CDR1 MGHRA and CDR2 YSYEKL. The CDR3 bases are TGCGCCAGCAGCCCTGACAGGAGCACAGATACGCAGTATTTT. Translated, it gives CASSPDRSTDTQYF.

The sample holds a few counts of this clone. The chain has TRBV11-2 and TRBJ2-7; D possibly corresponds to TRBD1 (6 bases). This CDR3 is built from 15 residues. Germline V CDR1 and CDR2: SGHAT, FQNNGV. Trimming took off 7 bases at V and 3 bases at J, with 19 bases between the two ends. CDR3 loop: CASKKGGASYYEQYF. For the CDR3, the DNA is TGTGCCAGCAAGAAAGGGGGAGCCTCGTACTACGAGCAGTACTTC.

The chain is built from TRBV30 and TRBJ2-1; TRBD2 agrees at 10 bases. Trimming cost V 4 bases and J 4 bases; bases outside gene matches: 13. Germline V CDR1 and CDR2: GTSNPN, SVGIG (reference sequence). The CDR3 runs 17 residues. The CDR3 DNA reads as TGTGCCTGGACCCACCGATCAAGCGGGAGGGCTTACAATGAGCAGTTCTTC. Amino acids: CAWTHRSSGRAYNEQFF.

The rearrangement joins TRBV11-3 to TRBJ2-1; the match to TRBD1 covers 8 bases. CDR3 length equals 13 residues. Germline V gene sequence: CDR1 SGHNT, CDR2 YENEEA. Trimming at V came to 6 bases and at J to 5 bases, leaving 3 bases not matched to a gene. DNA for the CDR3: TGTGCCAGCAGGGGACAGGCAAACAATGAGCAGTTCTTC. Translating gives CASRGQANNEQFF.

The chain combines TRBV5-4 with TRBJ2-5, with D perhaps matching TRBD1 (6 bases). CDR1 SGHNT and CDR2 YYREEE come from the germline V gene (reference sequence). Trimming removed 0 bases from V and 5 bases from J, with 11 bases in between. The CDR3 loop spans 14 amino acids. The CDR3 spells CASSLAQGRETQYF. CDR3 in DNA: TGTGCCAGCAGCTTGGCACAGGGCCGTGAGACCCAGTACTTC.

V usage is TRBV30 and J usage is TRBJ1-2, with 8 bases lining up with TRBD1. J was trimmed by 6 bases and V by 5 bases; bases with no gene match: 2. The CDR3 loop spans 11 amino acids. The germline V gene encodes CDR1 GTSNPN and CDR2 SVGIG (reference sequence). DNA of the CDR3: TGTGCCTGGGACAGGGGTCATGGCTACACCTTC. It specifies CAWDRGHGYTF.

Only a few counts were recorded for this clone. This rearrangement joins TRBV5-1 to TRBJ1-2; D possibly corresponds to TRBD1 (6 bases). The CDR3 has 12 amino acids. Looked up from germline, CDR1 is SGHRS and CDR2 is YFSETQ. V was trimmed by 3 bases and J by 6 bases, leaving 9 bases between them. The CDR3 bases are TGCGCCAGCAGCTGGCAGGGGAATGGCTACACCTTC. It is translated as CASSWQGNGYTF. Together with reference TRBV5-1 and TRBJ1-2, the CDR3 gives the full variable domain: KAGVTQTPRYLIKTRGQQVTLSCSPISGHRSVSWYQQTPGQGLQFLFEYFSETQRNKGNFPGRFSGRQFSNSRSEMNVSTLELGDSALYLCASSWQGNGYTFGSGTRLTVV.

This clone was found a few times. The V call is TRBV6-6, the J call TRBJ2-5; 8 bases fit TRBD1. The junction had 5 bases not matched to a gene; V was cut back by 6 bases and J by 5 bases. This CDR3 spans 13 amino acids. The germline CDR1 and CDR2 sequences are MNHNY and SVGAGI (reference sequence). In nucleotides, the CDR3 is TGTGCCAGCAGGCCGGACAGGGTTGAGACCCAGTACTTC. Its protein product is CASRPDRVETQYF.

The chain combines TRBV4-1 with TRBJ2-1; the D gene is possibly TRBD1 (7 bases). The CDR3 sequence is 14 residues long. Germline CDR1 MGHRA, CDR2 YSYEKL. Trimming left V 5 bases short and J 5 bases short, with 13 bases between. The CDR3 DNA sequence: TGCGCCAGCAGCAACAGGGGAGGAGACAATGAGCAGTTCTTC. It codes for CASSNRGGDNEQFF.

This clone was found once. The V and J genes are TRBV11-1 and TRBJ2-7; possible D gene TRBD1, 6 bases. The CDR3 spans 18 residues. Deletions cut 5 bases from V and 2 bases from J, with 25 bases between. Germline CDR1 reads SGHAT; CDR2 reads FQDESV (reference sequence). The CDR3 coding sequence is TGTGCCAGCAGCCGACCGCGACAGGACCAACTCGGAGCCTACGAGCAGTACTTC. This sequence encodes CASSRPRQDQLGAYEQYF.

Comment on this clone: This sample includes further DNA sequences coding for the same CDR3. The chain has TRBV30 and TRBJ2-2; a possible D gene is TRBD1 (5 bases). Trimming took off 2 bases at V and 5 bases at J, with 6 bases between the two ends. This CDR3 spans 12 amino acids. Germline-derived CDR1 and CDR2 are GTSNPN and SVGIG (reference sequence). CDR3 protein: CAWSRGTGELFF. The CDR3 coding sequence is TGTGCCTGGAGTAGGGGAACCGGGGAGCTGTTTTTT.

This clone was picked up a small number of times. The same CDR3 also results from other DNA sequences found in this sample. The rearrangement joins TRBV5-1 to TRBJ2-5; D is perhaps TRBD1 (6 bases). The germline V and J ends were trimmed by 3 bases and 3 bases, with 12 bases remaining between them. The CDR3 totals 14 residues. Germline CDR1 and CDR2: SGHRS and YFSETQ. CDR3 sequence reads: CASSSGTPKETQYF. DNA of the CDR3: TGCGCCAGCAGCTCCGGGACACCCAAAGAGACCCAGTACTTC. Combining the CDR3 with reference TRBV5-1 and TRBJ2-5 gives the whole variable domain KAGVTQTPRYLIKTRGQQVTLSCSPISGHRSVSWYQQTPGQGLQFLFEYFSETQRNKGNFPGRFSGRQFSNSRSEMNVSTLELGDSALYLCASSSGTPKETQYFGPGTRLLVL.

This chain uses TRBV7-8 with TRBJ1-5, with unresolved D. From germline, CDR1 is SGHVS and CDR2 FQNEAQ. V dropped 1 base and J dropped 6 bases, with 10 bases sitting between them. The CDR3 sequence is 14 residues long. This CDR3 is CASSLGAYSQPQHF. The CDR3 DNA follows: TGTGCCAGCAGCTTAGGGGCTTATAGTCAGCCCCAGCATTTT.

This rearrangement joins TRBV18 to TRBJ2-5, with 15 bases identical to TRBD2. Germline V gene sequence: CDR1 KGHSH, CDR2 LQKENI. The CDR3 consists of 17 residues. V lost 3 bases to trimming and J lost 2 bases; unmatched junction nucleotides: 4. CDR3: CASSPPGLAGGQETQYF. The CDR3 nucleotides are TGTGCCAGCTCACCTCCGGGACTAGCGGGAGGACAAGAGACCCAGTACTTC.